This T cell receptor beta chain was observed in a study of blood T cell repertoires in COVID-19. Study-wide background: Sites across the United States, Italy and Spain contributed samples from acute and convalescent COVID-19. The analysed material was cDNA or gDNA that came from T cells, B-cell-depleted T cells, or PBMCs.

The V end was cut by 5 bases, the J end by 0 bases, with 10 bases between. The CDR3 is 15 residues long. The germline V gene has CDR1 MNHEY and CDR2 SMNVEV (reference sequence). Under the authors' procedure: For nucleated cells, counts were estimated from reference gene primer amplification. Generated by immunoSEQ multiplex PCR, the TCRdb table keeps only in-frame clones and is missing some. The V and J calls and clone size are taken from that table; D and trimming were inferred from the DNA. The data show about 250,000 clones, about 83% seen once. The sequencing sample was made of peripheral blood. The TCR was taken from a man aged 45-60 years with acute or convalescent COVID-19. The chain employs TRBV27 and TRBJ2-2, with D perhaps TRBD2 (6 bases). CDR3 DNA sequence: TGTGCCAGCAGTGCGGAGGGGCCGAACACCGGGGAGCTGTTTTTT. The encoded protein is CASSAEGPNTGELFF.